A selection of T cell receptor beta chains follows, all from one sample in a study of metastatic and nonmetastatic thyroid tumors. TCRdb ran MiXCR on the PCR reads. The sample includes around 45,000 clones, roughly 15% seen only once; the top ten take 22%. The sample comprised blood. The receptors here all came from a female donor with papillary thyroid cancer or a benign thyroid nodule (not recorded which). Some clones in this sample may be carry-over from other donors' samples. CDR3s include the opening cysteine and the closing phenylalanine or tryptophan. D genes are given only for firm matches. Only part of the rows carry a size: once, few, many, or a class if the clone is expanded.

clone_size d_call j_call v_call cdr3_aa cdr3_nt
many TRBD2 TRBJ2-1 TRBV12-3/TRBV12-4 CASRRREGNNEQFF TGTGCCAGCAGGAGGAGGGAGGGAAACAATGAGCAGTTCTTC
. . TRBJ2-6 TRBV7-3 CASSYGQLGSGANVLTF TGTGCCAGCAGCTACGGGCAACTGGGCTCTGGGGCCAACGTCCTGACTTTC
many TRBD1 TRBJ2-5 TRBV29-1 CSVETTGGAGETQYF TGCAGCGTTGAAACGACAGGGGGCGCGGGGGAGACCCAGTACTTC
few . TRBJ2-7 TRBV28 CASSSVDRAYEQYF TGTGCCAGCAGTTCGGTGGACAGAGCCTACGAGCAGTACTTC
many TRBD2 TRBJ2-5 TRBV19 CASSIDWLAGEETQYF TGTGCCAGTAGTATAGATTGGCTAGCGGGAGAGGAGACCCAGTACTTC
many TRBD2 TRBJ2-3 TRBV12-3/TRBV12-4 CASSFSGRPPDTQYF TGTGCCAGCAGTTTTTCCGGGAGGCCCCCAGATACGCAGTATTTT
few . TRBJ2-7 TRBV19 CASSSGGSLYEQYF TGTGCCAGTAGTAGTGGGGGCAGCCTCTACGAGCAGTACTTC
few . TRBJ2-7 TRBV4-1 CASSQGQNYEQYF TGCGCCAGCAGCCAAGGACAGAACTACGAGCAGTACTTC
. . TRBJ2-7 TRBV5-1 CASRGVYEQYF TGCGCCAGCCGGGGAGTCTACGAGCAGTACTTC
many TRBD2 TRBJ2-3 TRBV30 CAWRDLAGETDTQYF TGTGCCTGGAGGGACCTAGCGGGAGAGACAGATACGCAGTATTTT
few TRBD2 TRBJ2-1 TRBV12-3/TRBV12-4 CASSFGLAGALNEQFF TGTGCCAGCAGTTTCGGACTAGCGGGAGCACTGAATGAGCAGTTCTTC
. . TRBJ2-5 TRBV6-1 CASIEGGLGWRETQYF TGTGCCAGCATCGAGGGGGGGCTAGGATGGCGGGAGACCCAGTACTTC
many . TRBJ2-2 TRBV12-3/TRBV12-4 CASRYSGLERTGELFF TGTGCCAGCAGGTATTCAGGGTTGGAACGCACCGGGGAGCTGTTTTTT
. . TRBJ2-5 TRBV25-1 CASNESQLVSRETQYF TGTGCCAGCAATGAGTCACAACTCGTCTCGCGGGAGACCCAGTACTTC
many TRBD1 TRBJ1-4 TRBV12-3/TRBV12-4 CASSLVYSGQGGEKLFF TGTGCCAGCAGTTTAGTATATTCGGGACAGGGAGGTGAAAAACTGTTTTTT
. . TRBJ1-5 TRBV20-1 CSARDDSGNRPQHF TGCAGTGCTAGAGACGACAGTGGCAATCGGCCCCAGCATTTT
many . TRBJ2-1 TRBV7-2 CASSFSRDNEQFF TGTGCCAGCAGCTTTTCCAGAGACAATGAGCAGTTCTTC
many . TRBJ2-1 TRBV7-9 CASSLAGWDNEQFF TGTGCCAGCAGCTTAGCGGGGTGGGACAATGAGCAGTTCTTC
many TRBD1 TRBJ2-5 TRBV20-1 CSATALAWAGGLGQETQYF TGCAGTGCTACCGCACTAGCCTGGGCAGGGGGCCTGGGACAAGAGACCCAGTACTTC
many TRBD1 TRBJ2-7 TRBV6-1 CASSPGTGNRYEQYF TGTGCCAGCAGCCCCGGGACAGGGAACCGATACGAGCAGTACTTC
. . TRBJ1-2 TRBV6-5 CDSSYGFANYVYTF TGTGATAGCAGTTACGGGTTCGCTAACTATGTCTACACCTTC
many TRBD2 TRBJ2-7 TRBV5-6 CASSRSGSGSSYEQYF TGTGCCAGCAGCCGTAGCGGGAGTGGTAGCTCCTACGAGCAGTACTTC
many TRBD2 TRBJ2-2 TRBV10-3 CAIMVGRAGYTGELFF TGTGCCATCATGGTAGGCAGAGCGGGATACACCGGGGAGCTGTTTTTT
few . TRBJ2-6 TRBV24-1 CATSVRGEVLTF TGTGCCACCAGCGTGAGGGGGGAAGTACTGACTTTC
. TRBD2 TRBJ2-5 TRBV5-1 CASSIGTIGNQETQYF TGCGCCAGCAGCATTGGGACTATCGGGAACCAAGAGACCCAGTACTTC
many TRBD1 TRBJ1-1 TRBV20-1 CSSFQGGNTEAFF TGCAGCTCTTTCCAGGGGGGGAACACTGAAGCTTTCTTT
many . TRBJ2-3 TRBV6-1 CASSNSATDTQYF TGTGCCAGCAGTAATTCAGCGACAGATACGCAGTATTTT
few . TRBJ1-4 TRBV2 CASTRDTSTNEKLFF TGTGCCAGCACCCGGGACACCTCAACTAATGAAAAACTGTTTTTT
few TRBD1 TRBJ1-1 TRBV18 CASSTGGMNTEAFF TGTGCCAGCTCAACAGGGGGTATGAACACTGAAGCTTTCTTT
. . TRBJ2-2 TRBV27 CASRLQTLNTNTGELFF TGTGCCAGCAGATTACAGACTCTCAACACGAACACCGGGGAGCTGTTTTTT
medium-sized . TRBJ2-1 TRBV28 CASSLGNEQFF TGTGCCAGCAGTTTAGGCAATGAGCAGTTCTTC
few . TRBJ1-1 TRBV4-1 CASSPRTSGLAEAFF TGCGCCAGCAGCCCGCGGACCTCCGGTTTGGCTGAAGCTTTCTTT
. TRBD2 TRBJ2-1 TRBV20-1 CSAPSGTSGNNGQFF TGCAGTGCGCCCTCCGGTACTAGCGGAAACAATGGGCAGTTCTTC